Below, 27 T cell receptor beta chains from the same sample are listed, as sequenced in a study of blood T cell repertoires in COVID-19. Clones were read by immunoSEQ multiplex PCR, and TCRdb kept only the in-frame ones, dropping some. The sample consists of about 12,000 clones, 73% of them appearing once. The sample consisted of peripheral blood. These TCRs come from a human donor in a cohort sampled during active COVID-19.

The gene calls are TRBV28 and TRBJ2-5, with TRBD2 matching 8 bases. Germline V gene sequence: CDR1 MDHEN, CDR2 SYDVKM. The ends lost 6 bases at V and 4 bases at J; junction bases unmatched: 19. The CDR3 totals 18 residues. The CDR3 DNA sequence: TGTGCCAGCAGCCCTACCCCAATGCGGGGGGACCTCGTAGAGACCCAGTACTTC. Protein sequence: CASSPTPMRGDLVETQYF. Full variable domain (missing parts from reference TRBV28 and TRBJ2-5): DVKVTQSSRYLVKRTGEKVFLECVQDMDHENMFWYRQDPGLGLRLIYFSYDVKMKEKGDIPEGYSVSREKKERFSLILESASTNQTSMYLCASSPTPMRGDLVETQYFGPGTRLLVL.

The chain recombines TRBV2 with TRBJ1-4; unclear D gene. This CDR3 is built from 15 residues. The ends were cut back, 4 bases at V and 5 bases at J, with 14 bases in the middle. CDR1 SNHLY and CDR2 FYNNEI come from the germline V gene. The CDR3 reads CASSVHSSPNEKLFF. The CDR3 DNA is TGTGCCAGCAGTGTACATAGCAGCCCGAATGAAAAACTGTTTTTT.

This clone was found a few times. This chain links TRBV4-1 with TRBJ2-1; weak D call: TRBD1 (6 bases). Germline V gene lookup returns CDR1 MGHRA and CDR2 YSYEKL. Trimming shortened V by 9 bases and J by 8 bases, and 17 bases separated the two germline ends. The CDR3 totals 13 residues. The CDR3 sequence: CARSVGAGDEQFF. DNA of the CDR3: TGCGCCAGATCTGTGGGGGCTGGAGATGAGCAGTTCTTC.

This clone was observed once. The chain recombines TRBV5-1 with TRBJ2-5; TRBD2 matches at 11 bases. The CDR3 totals 17 residues. Trimming cost V 4 bases and J 4 bases; bases outside gene matches: 12. The germline V gene encodes CDR1 SGHRS and CDR2 YFSETQ. Here the CDR3 reads CASSPPGLAGGRETQYF. The DNA for the CDR3 is TGCGCCAGCAGCCCCCCCGGGCTAGCGGGAGGAAGAGAGACCCAGTACTTC. Looking up the rest from reference TRBV5-1 and TRBJ2-5 gives the full variable domain: KAGVTQTPRYLIKTRGQQVTLSCSPISGHRSVSWYQQTPGQGLQFLFEYFSETQRNKGNFPGRFSGRQFSNSRSEMNVSTLELGDSALYLCASSPPGLAGGRETQYFGPGTRLLVL.

This clone was detected only a few times. The genes are TRBV27 and TRBJ2-5, with D maybe TRBD2 (6 bases). Trimming pared 8 bases from V and 0 bases from J, leaving 16 bases between. CDR1 and CDR2 from the germline V gene are MNHEY and SMNVEV (reference sequence). The CDR3 length is 15 residues. CDR3 sequence: CASPRGRDYQETQYF. The CDR3 DNA follows: TGTGCCAGCCCCCGAGGTAGGGACTACCAAGAGACCCAGTACTTC.

This clone was observed once. The chain is built from TRBV4-3 and TRBJ2-7; 10 bases agree with TRBD2. V was pared by 0 bases and J by 2 bases, with 4 bases of the junction left unmatched. This CDR3 is 16 amino acids long. Germline CDR1 and CDR2: LGHNA and YSLEER. CDR3 protein: CASSQDSGGLPYEQYF. The DNA for the CDR3 is TGCGCCAGCAGCCAAGATAGCGGGGGGCTCCCCTACGAGCAGTACTTC.

J is TRBJ2-1 and V is TRBV4-3; TRBD2 matches at 8 bases. The CDR3 sequence is 15 residues long. V shed 0 bases, J shed 8 bases, and the junction held 6 bases outside the gene matches. Germline CDR1 and CDR2: LGHNA and YSLEER. The CDR3 nucleotides read TGCGCCAGCAGCCAAGAAATAGGACTAGCCGATGAGCAGTTCTTC. Protein sequence: CASSQEIGLADEQFF.

A single count supports this clone. The V call is TRBV5-1, the J call TRBJ2-5; possibly TRBD2 for D (7 bases). The CDR3 runs to 15 residues. Between the trimmed V and J ends, which lost 0 bases and 1 base, there was a span of 10 bases. Germline CDR1 SGHRS, CDR2 YFSETQ. The CDR3 nucleotides are TGCGCCAGCAGCTTGGAGGGGGGGCGCCAAGAGACCCAGTACTTC. It codes for CASSLEGGRQETQYF.

This rearrangement joins TRBV11-2 to TRBJ2-6; the D gene is possibly TRBD2 (5 bases). The germline CDR1 and CDR2 sequences are SGHAT and FQNNGV. The CDR3 spans 18 residues. Trimming left V 5 bases short and J 0 bases short, with 17 bases between. The CDR3 loop is CASSPRTSGLSGANVLTF. In DNA, the CDR3 is TGTGCCAGCAGCCCCCGGACTTCGGGCCTCTCTGGGGCCAACGTCCTGACTTTC.

This clone was counted between two and nine times. The V gene is TRBV7-9, the J gene TRBJ2-2, with a possible D match to TRBD1 (6 bases). V was trimmed by 5 bases and J by 2 bases, leaving 12 bases between them. Germline V CDR1 and CDR2: SEHNR, FQNEAQ (reference sequence). The CDR3 contains 15 residues. CDR3 bases: TGTGCCAGCAGCGGATTGGGACACAACACCGGGGAGCTGTTTTTT. It encodes CASSGLGHNTGELFF.

The chain is built from TRBV6-5 and TRBJ1-6; 7 nucleotides line up with TRBD1. CDR3 length: 14 amino acids. Germline CDR1 and CDR2: MNHEY and SVGAGI. The V segment lost 5 bases and the J segment 5 bases; nucleotides outside the gene matches: 3. CDR3 DNA sequence: TGTGCCAGCAGTCGACAGGGAGATAATTCACCCCTCCACTTT. As protein: CASSRQGDNSPLHF.

This clone was observed a handful of times. The rearrangement uses TRBV6-4 and TRBJ2-5; tentatively, D is TRBD1 (5 bases). This CDR3 is built from 15 residues. Per the germline V gene, CDR1 is MRHNA and CDR2 is SNTAGT. V gave up 6 bases and J gave up 5 bases, with 19 bases separating them. The CDR3 sequence: CASRGLMQRRETQYF. The CDR3 nucleotides are TGTGCCAGCAGGGGGCTCATGCAAAGACGGGAGACCCAGTACTTC.

The chain has TRBV19 and TRBJ1-6; 10 nucleotides agree with TRBD1. Germline V gives CDR1 LNHDA, CDR2 SQIVND (reference sequence). This CDR3 spans 16 amino acids. V was clipped by 4 bases and J by 10 bases; unmatched bases: 10. This chain's CDR3 is CASSTRTGGSSSPLHF. CDR3 DNA sequence: TGTGCCAGTAGTACCCGGACAGGGGGATCCAGCTCACCCCTCCACTTT.

The J gene is TRBJ2-2, the V gene TRBV7-6; TRBD1 matches at 7 bases. The germline V gene has CDR1 SGHVS and CDR2 FNYEAQ. The ends lost 5 bases at V and 1 base at J; junction bases unmatched: 4. The CDR3 is 15 residues long. CDR3 sequence reads: CASSPGQVNTGELFF. The CDR3 region has the DNA TGTGCCAGCAGCCCTGGACAGGTGAACACCGGGGAGCTGTTTTTT.

The chain employs TRBV4-1 and TRBJ2-1; 12 bases are shared with TRBD2. After removal of 4 bases from V and 4 bases from J, the junction contained 5 bases not matched to a gene. Germline-derived CDR1 and CDR2 are MGHRA and YSYEKL. The length of the CDR3 is 16 residues. The CDR3 sequence: CASSLLAGGAYNEQFF. The CDR3 DNA sequence: TGCGCCAGCAGCCTACTAGCGGGGGGAGCTTACAATGAGCAGTTCTTC.

V usage is TRBV11-2 and J usage is TRBJ1-6; TRBD1 aligns across 9 bases. The germline V gene has CDR1 SGHAT and CDR2 FQNNGV. The CDR3 runs to 15 residues. Unmatched junction bases numbered 5, after V lost 3 bases and J lost 8 bases. The CDR3 nucleotides read TGTGCCAGCAGCTTTTCGGGACAGGGTTATTCACCCCTCCACTTT. As protein: CASSFSGQGYSPLHF.

V gene TRBV3-1 (or the pseudogene TRBV3-2) combines with J gene TRBJ2-7; D gene ambiguous. The CDR3 contains 12 residues. Germline lookup yields CDR1 LGHDT and CDR2 YNNKEL (reference sequence). The V end lost 1 base, the J end lost 3 bases, and 4 bases lay between the germline ends. Here the CDR3 DNA reads TGTGCCAGCAGCCAAGTCCTCTACGAGCAGTACTTC. As protein: CASSQVLYEQYF.

The V call is TRBV11-3, the J call TRBJ2-2; D might be TRBD1 (6 bases). Germline V CDR1 and CDR2: SGHNT, YENEEA. Trimming stripped 5 bases from V and 1 base from J, with 14 bases between. The CDR3 consists of 16 residues. DNA of the CDR3: TGTGCCAGCAGCACGTCCGGGACACGGAACACCGGGGAGCTGTTTTTT. Encoded protein: CASSTSGTRNTGELFF.

The V call is TRBV11-2, the J call TRBJ2-3, with 15 bases that match TRBD2. Trimming removed 5 bases from V and 4 bases from J; junction bases left unmatched: 7. The CDR3 consists of 17 residues. From germline, CDR1 is SGHAT and CDR2 FQNNGV. The CDR3 nucleotides are TGTGCCAGCAGCGCCTGGACTAGCGGGAGGGGCCCAGATACGCAGTATTTT. It yields the protein CASSAWTSGRGPDTQYF.

The chain links TRBV2 to TRBJ2-1; D is unresolved. This CDR3 spans 13 amino acids. The V gene lost 2 bases and the J gene lost 7 bases, with 9 bases spanning the gap. CDR1 and CDR2 (germline): SNHLY, FYNNEI. The CDR3 DNA follows: TGTGCCAGCAGTGAAAACACAGAGAATGAGCAGTTCTTC. Protein product: CASSENTENEQFF.

The chain couples TRBV7-8 to TRBJ2-7, with 7 bases aligning to TRBD2. The CDR3 covers 17 residues. The trim removed 2 bases at V and 0 bases at J, leaving 10 bases unmatched. Germline V gene sequence: CDR1 SGHVS, CDR2 FQNEAQ. The CDR3 loop is CASSLLGNGRYSYEQYF. CDR3 coding DNA: TGTGCCAGCAGCTTACTTGGAAACGGGAGGTACTCCTACGAGCAGTACTTC.

The chain joins TRBV29-1 to TRBJ2-2; D is possibly TRBD2 (6 bases). V lost 3 bases and J lost 4, with 18 bases in between. This CDR3 has 16 amino acids. Germline values: CDR1 SQVTM, CDR2 ANQGSEA. The CDR3 DNA reads as TGCAGCGTTGACTACCCCGGGGGTGGTGGCACCGGGGAGCTGTTTTTT. Translated, it gives CSVDYPGGGGTGELFF.

CDR3 sequence (DNA): TGTGCCAGCAGCCAGGGACAGGTTAATTCACCCCTCCACTTT. Protein sequence: CASSQGQVNSPLHF. This rearrangement joins TRBV25-1 to TRBJ1-6; 8 nucleotides align to TRBD1. Per germline, CDR1 MGHDK and CDR2 SYGVNS. This CDR3 is built from 14 residues. J was trimmed by 6 bases and V by 6 bases; bases with no gene match: 4.

The V and J genes are TRBV11-2 and TRBJ2-7; 9 positions agree with TRBD1. Germline CDR1 and CDR2: SGHAT and FQNNGV. V gave up 2 bases and J gave up 2 bases; unmatched junction bases: 7. The CDR3 covers 16 residues. The CDR3 sequence is CASSLRGTGYTYEQYF. In DNA, the CDR3 is TGTGCCAGCAGCTTAAGAGGGACAGGGTATACCTACGAGCAGTACTTC.

The V gene is TRBV27, the J gene TRBJ2-2; D might be TRBD1 (6 bases). Per germline, CDR1 MNHEY and CDR2 SMNVEV (reference sequence). V shed 5 bases and J shed 5 bases, with 9 bases lying between them. CDR3 length: 13 amino acids. The CDR3 DNA follows: TGTGCCAGCAGTCTCCAGGGGACCGGGGAGCTGTTTTTT. Amino acid sequence: CASSLQGTGELFF.

The chain recombines TRBV6-6 with TRBJ1-5; TRBD1 aligns across 8 bases. J was trimmed by 5 bases and V by 4 bases; bases with no gene match: 4. Germline CDR1 is MNHNY and CDR2 is SVGAGI (reference sequence). The length of the CDR3 is 14 residues. DNA for the CDR3: TGTGCCAGCAGTTGGACAGGGAAGGATCAGCCCCAGCATTTT. Translation: CASSWTGKDQPQHF.

The J gene is TRBJ1-5, the V gene TRBV19; tentatively, D is TRBD1 (6 bases). The CDR3 has 14 residues. Germline CDR1 is LNHDA and CDR2 is SQIVND (reference sequence). The V end lost 3 bases, the J end lost 2 bases, and 8 bases lay between the germline ends. The CDR3 sequence: CASSIRGGNQPQHF. The CDR3 DNA follows: TGTGCCAGTAGTATCAGGGGAGGCAATCAGCCCCAGCATTTT.